This is a list of T cell receptor beta chains from one sample in a study of identical twins. One entry per CDR3 protein results from TCRdb running MiXCR on the 5' RACE reads. The repertoire consists of 500,000 to 650,000 distinct CDR3 sequences, with approximately 20% occurring once and the leading ten covering about 0.48%. These data are also associated with another study on yellow fever vaccine responses in identical twins.

The sequenced sample was CD4+ T cells sorted from blood. The receptor set was obtained from a woman aged 18-30 years in good health. Both conserved end residues are part of each CDR3. D genes are given only for firm matches. Clone size, where shown, is once, few, many, or a class for clones that have expanded.

cdr3_length: 16
clone_size: -
v_call: TRBV18
j_call: TRBJ2-5
d_call: TRBD1
cdr3_nt: TGTGCCAGCTCACTTCTCGCCGGGACAGTATTAGAGACCCAGTACTTC
cdr3_aa: CASSLLAGTVLETQYF

cdr3_length: 15
clone_size: few
v_call: TRBV20-1
j_call: TRBJ1-6
d_call: TRBD1
cdr3_nt: TGCAGTGCTAGAGATGTTGAGACAGGGGTTTCACCCCTCCACTTT
cdr3_aa: CSARDVETGVSPLHF

cdr3_length: 16
clone_size: -
v_call: TRBV4-1
j_call: TRBJ1-6
d_call: -
cdr3_nt: TGCGCCAGCAGCCAAGACGGGCAGCGAGCTAATTCACCCCTCCACTTT
cdr3_aa: CASSQDGQRANSPLHF

cdr3_length: 14
clone_size: few
v_call: TRBV12-3/TRBV12-4
j_call: TRBJ1-2
d_call: -
cdr3_nt: TGTGCCAGCAGTTTAACGCAGGGAAACTATGGCTACACCTTC
cdr3_aa: CASSLTQGNYGYTF

cdr3_length: 13
clone_size: few
v_call: TRBV3-1
j_call: TRBJ1-3
d_call: -
cdr3_nt: TGTGCCAGCAGCCAAGACACTGGAAACACCATATATTTT
cdr3_aa: CASSQDTGNTIYF

cdr3_length: 11
clone_size: few
v_call: TRBV2
j_call: TRBJ2-1
d_call: -
cdr3_nt: TGTGCCAGCAGACAGCTGACTGAGCAGTTCTTC
cdr3_aa: CASRQLTEQFF

cdr3_length: 13
clone_size: -
v_call: TRBV5-1
j_call: TRBJ2-1
d_call: TRBD2
cdr3_nt: TGCGCCAGCAGGACTAGCGCTTACAATGAGCAGTTCTTC
cdr3_aa: CASRTSAYNEQFF

cdr3_length: 13
clone_size: -
v_call: TRBV10-3
j_call: TRBJ1-1
d_call: -
cdr3_nt: TGTGCCACCCGCCGGGAGACAAACACTGAAGCTTTCTTT
cdr3_aa: CATRRETNTEAFF

cdr3_length: 16
clone_size: -
v_call: TRBV7-6
j_call: TRBJ2-5
d_call: TRBD2
cdr3_nt: TGTGCCAGCAGCCTCAAGGGACTAGCGGTACAAGAGACCCAGTACTTC
cdr3_aa: CASSLKGLAVQETQYF

cdr3_length: 14
clone_size: few
v_call: TRBV14
j_call: TRBJ1-5
d_call: -
cdr3_nt: TGTGCCAGCAGCCAATCAGGGTTGGGGCAGCCCCAGCATTTT
cdr3_aa: CASSQSGLGQPQHF

cdr3_length: 17
clone_size: -
v_call: TRBV29-1
j_call: TRBJ2-5
d_call: -
cdr3_nt: TGCAGCGTTGGGGCGGCCTCAGAGCCCTTTGGCCGGGAGACCCAGTACTTC
cdr3_aa: CSVGAASEPFGRETQYF

cdr3_length: 16
clone_size: few
v_call: TRBV5-1
j_call: TRBJ2-3
d_call: -
cdr3_nt: TGCGCCAGCAGCTTAGGTTGGGGCGCCGGCACAGATACGCAGTATTTT
cdr3_aa: CASSLGWGAGTDTQYF

cdr3_length: 15
clone_size: -
v_call: TRBV18
j_call: TRBJ2-5
d_call: -
cdr3_nt: TGTGCCAGCTCACCACCAGGCCCGGTCCAAGAGACCCAGTACTTC
cdr3_aa: CASSPPGPVQETQYF

cdr3_length: 15
clone_size: -
v_call: TRBV18
j_call: TRBJ2-1
d_call: -
cdr3_nt: TGTGCCAGCTCACCACCAGGGCAGACCTACAATGAGCAGTTCTTC
cdr3_aa: CASSPPGQTYNEQFF

cdr3_length: 11
clone_size: many
v_call: TRBV12-3/TRBV12-4
j_call: TRBJ1-1
d_call: -
cdr3_nt: TGTGCCAGCAGTGGGTACACTGAAGCTTTCTTT
cdr3_aa: CASSGYTEAFF

cdr3_length: 20
clone_size: -
v_call: TRBV4-2
j_call: TRBJ2-3
d_call: TRBD2
cdr3_nt: TGTGCCAGCAGCCAAAGGTTGTTGACTAGCGGCAGTCCTAGCACAGATACGCAGTATTTT
cdr3_aa: CASSQRLLTSGSPSTDTQYF

cdr3_length: 15
clone_size: -
v_call: TRBV7-2
j_call: TRBJ2-1
d_call: TRBD1
cdr3_nt: TGTGCCAGCAGCTGGACAGGGTTGGCAGGGAATGAGCAGTTCTTC
cdr3_aa: CASSWTGLAGNEQFF

cdr3_length: 17
clone_size: -
v_call: TRBV12-3/TRBV12-4
j_call: TRBJ2-3
d_call: TRBD2
cdr3_nt: TGTGCCAGCAGTTGGGGAATAGCGGGAGGGCCGAGAGATACGCAGTATTTT
cdr3_aa: CASSWGIAGGPRDTQYF

cdr3_length: 16
clone_size: -
v_call: TRBV7-2
j_call: TRBJ2-3
d_call: TRBD2
cdr3_nt: TGTGCCAGCAGCTTAGTGGGGGGGGTGAGGACAGATACGCAGTATTTT
cdr3_aa: CASSLVGGVRTDTQYF

cdr3_length: 15
clone_size: few
v_call: TRBV5-1
j_call: TRBJ2-7
d_call: -
cdr3_nt: TGCGCCAGCAGCTTGGGAACTACAGGGTTCGAAGAGCAGTACTTC
cdr3_aa: CASSLGTTGFEEQYF

cdr3_length: 16
clone_size: few
v_call: TRBV2
j_call: TRBJ2-1
d_call: -
cdr3_nt: TGTGCCAGCAGTTACCGACACGTTAGCTCCTACAATGAGCAGTTCTTC
cdr3_aa: CASSYRHVSSYNEQFF

cdr3_length: 14
clone_size: few
v_call: TRBV25-1
j_call: TRBJ2-7
d_call: -
cdr3_nt: TGTGCCAGCAGCACAGGAGCACCGCCCTACGAGCAGTACTTC
cdr3_aa: CASSTGAPPYEQYF

cdr3_length: 18
clone_size: once
v_call: TRBV6-1
j_call: TRBJ2-3
d_call: TRBD2
cdr3_nt: TGTGCCAGCAGTGAAGCGCGAAGGGCTAGCGGGAAAACGGATACGCAGTATTTT
cdr3_aa: CASSEARRASGKTDTQYF

cdr3_length: 15
clone_size: -
v_call: TRBV5-1
j_call: TRBJ2-7
d_call: -
cdr3_nt: TGCGCCAGCAGCTTGGCCGGAGACAGGCGGTACGAGCAGTACTTC
cdr3_aa: CASSLAGDRRYEQYF

cdr3_length: 16
clone_size: few
v_call: TRBV28
j_call: TRBJ2-7
d_call: TRBD2
cdr3_nt: TGTGCCAGCAGTTTAGGGACGCGGGAGAGCTCCTACGAGCAGTACTTC
cdr3_aa: CASSLGTRESSYEQYF

cdr3_length: 15
clone_size: -
v_call: TRBV5-1
j_call: TRBJ2-1
d_call: -
cdr3_nt: TGCGCCAGCAGCCCCCTGGGGCGGGGATCCAATGAGCAGTTCTTC
cdr3_aa: CASSPLGRGSNEQFF

cdr3_length: 16
clone_size: few
v_call: TRBV28
j_call: TRBJ1-2
d_call: TRBD1
cdr3_nt: TGTGCCAGCAGTTTAGCCGGGACAGGGTCATATGGTGGCTACACCTTC
cdr3_aa: CASSLAGTGSYGGYTF

cdr3_length: 14
clone_size: few
v_call: TRBV12-3/TRBV12-4
j_call: TRBJ2-1
d_call: TRBD2
cdr3_nt: TGTGCCAGCGCGGCGGGACTAGCGTCCACTGAGCAGTTCTTC
cdr3_aa: CASAAGLASTEQFF

cdr3_length: 15
clone_size: -
v_call: TRBV29-1
j_call: TRBJ2-1
d_call: -
cdr3_nt: TGCAGCGTTGTCAAATCCAGCGGGCCCTGGGGAGAGCAGTTCTTC
cdr3_aa: CSVVKSSGPWGEQFF

cdr3_length: 14
clone_size: few
v_call: TRBV11-2
j_call: TRBJ1-2
d_call: TRBD1
cdr3_nt: TGTGCCAGCAGCTCAAGACAGGGAATGAGGGGCTACACCTTC
cdr3_aa: CASSSRQGMRGYTF

cdr3_length: 17
clone_size: -
v_call: TRBV25-1
j_call: TRBJ1-2
d_call: -
cdr3_nt: TGTGCCAGCAGTGAAGAAGAAGGCAGTGAATTCTTCTATGGCTACACCTTC
cdr3_aa: CASSEEEGSEFFYGYTF

cdr3_length: 15
clone_size: -
v_call: TRBV5-1
j_call: TRBJ2-2
d_call: -
cdr3_nt: TGCGCCAGCAGCTTTGGCGGGCCCAACACCGGGGAGCTGTTTTTT
cdr3_aa: CASSFGGPNTGELFF

cdr3_length: 17
clone_size: few
v_call: TRBV12-3/TRBV12-4
j_call: TRBJ1-6
d_call: -
cdr3_nt: TGTGCCAGCAGTTTAAATGCCAGGCTCTCCTATAATTCACCCCTCCACTTT
cdr3_aa: CASSLNARLSYNSPLHF

cdr3_length: 17
clone_size: -
v_call: TRBV6-5
j_call: TRBJ2-3
d_call: TRBD2
cdr3_nt: TGTGCCAGCAGTTACTCGAGGGCGGGAGGGTACTCTGATACGCAGTATTTT
cdr3_aa: CASSYSRAGGYSDTQYF

cdr3_length: 14
clone_size: -
v_call: TRBV12-3/TRBV12-4
j_call: TRBJ2-2
d_call: -
cdr3_nt: TGTGCCAGCAGTCCGATCCTTCAACCCGGGGAGCTGTTTTTT
cdr3_aa: CASSPILQPGELFF

cdr3_length: 14
clone_size: -
v_call: TRBV3-1
j_call: TRBJ1-6
d_call: TRBD1
cdr3_nt: TGTGCCAGCAGCTCAACGACAGGGGGCTCACCCCTCCACTTT
cdr3_aa: CASSSTTGGSPLHF

cdr3_length: 15
clone_size: few
v_call: TRBV9
j_call: TRBJ1-1
d_call: -
cdr3_nt: TGTGCCAGCAGCGCACAGGCCCCCGCGAACACTGAAGCTTTCTTT
cdr3_aa: CASSAQAPANTEAFF

cdr3_length: 15
clone_size: -
v_call: TRBV5-1
j_call: TRBJ1-6
d_call: TRBD1
cdr3_nt: TGCGCCAGCAGCTTAGGGGACAGGGAGGGCTCACCCCTCCACTTT
cdr3_aa: CASSLGDREGSPLHF

cdr3_length: 11
clone_size: few
v_call: TRBV20-1
j_call: TRBJ1-1
d_call: -
cdr3_nt: TGCAGTGCTAGAGGCAGGGCTGAAGCTTTCTTT
cdr3_aa: CSARGRAEAFF

cdr3_length: 18
clone_size: -
v_call: TRBV12-3/TRBV12-4
j_call: TRBJ2-7
d_call: TRBD1
cdr3_nt: TGTGCCAGCAGTTTAGTCGGGAGACAGGGGGTCTTGGGCTACGAGCAGTACTTC
cdr3_aa: CASSLVGRQGVLGYEQYF

cdr3_length: 13
clone_size: -
v_call: TRBV2
j_call: TRBJ2-7
d_call: -
cdr3_nt: TGTGCCGCCCGGACAAGGGACTTCTACGAGCAGTACTTC
cdr3_aa: CAARTRDFYEQYF

cdr3_length: 12
clone_size: few
v_call: TRBV6-5
j_call: TRBJ1-5
d_call: -
cdr3_nt: TGTGCCAGCGGCTCGGGGGATCAGCCCCAGCATTTT
cdr3_aa: CASGSGDQPQHF

cdr3_length: 15
clone_size: few
v_call: TRBV7-3
j_call: TRBJ2-1
d_call: TRBD1
cdr3_nt: TGTGCCAGCAGCTCGACGGGACAGACTTACAATGAGCAGTTCTTC
cdr3_aa: CASSSTGQTYNEQFF

cdr3_length: 15
clone_size: few
v_call: TRBV5-6
j_call: TRBJ2-6
d_call: -
cdr3_nt: TGTGCCAGCAGCTTTAAAAGCTCTGGGGCCAACGTCCTGACTTTC
cdr3_aa: CASSFKSSGANVLTF